The present entry profiles one TCR beta chain with its context. TCRdb's table, derived via immunoSEQ multiplex PCR, lists solely in-frame clones and lacks some. The sample comprises around 88,000 clones, 70% to 90% of which are singletons, and around 7.7% rests with the top ten. These data are taken from a study of T cell responses to AZD1222 COVID-19 vaccine. Study-level background: Doses given second, at about 4 or about 12 weeks, were pooled.

The CDR3 covers 14 residues. CDR1 is MNHEY, CDR2 SVGAGI, per germline. V was pared by 5 bases and J by 2 bases, with 5 bases of the junction left unmatched. V is TRBV6-5 and J is TRBJ1-1, with TRBD1 identical over 7 bases. The material was peripheral blood, obtained on day 0 of AZD1222 vaccination. This receptor was taken from an adult in good health. CDR3 bases: TGTGCCAGCAGTCGGGACAGCTATAACACTGAAGCTTTCTTT. Residues: CASSRDSYNTEAFF.